This T cell receptor beta chain was observed in a study of technical replicates of blood from a few donors. This CDR3 is built from 12 residues. Germline CDR1 MNHEY, CDR2 SMNVEV (reference sequence). The V gene lost 5 bases and the J gene lost 5 bases, with 8 bases spanning the gap. Clones were read by immunoSEQ multiplex PCR, and TCRdb kept only the in-frame ones, dropping some. The table lists about 85,000 clones, approximately 94% of them singletons. The V gene is TRBV27, the J gene TRBJ2-3, with D possibly being TRBD2 (6 bases). The sequence came from a human donor in good health. The source material was T cells isolated from PBMCs. The CDR3 loop is CASSPGRDTQYF. The CDR3 bases are TGTGCCAGCAGTCCCGGGAGAGATACGCAGTATTTT.